This T cell receptor (beta chain) comes out of a study of blood T cell repertoires in COVID-19. On the study more broadly: Samples taken during acute and convalescent COVID-19 were collected in the United States, Italy and Spain.

Per the authors' pipeline: By means of reference gene primer amplification, nucleated cell counts were estimated. Profiled with immunoSEQ multiplex PCR; TCRdb holds only in-frame clones, not every one. V and J calls and clone size come straight from that table; D and trimming were deduced from the DNA. The sample includes some 460,000 clones, 87% of them seen just once. CDR1 is SGDLS, CDR2 YYNGEE, per germline. This CDR3 spans 16 amino acids. V shed 3 bases, J shed 0 bases, and the junction held 7 bases outside the gene matches. Researchers sorted participants into cohorts using their self-reported clinical history. Symptom resolution, clearance, or two negative PCRs marked donors in Cohort 3 as recovered.

The rearrangement uses TRBV9 and TRBJ2-3; the match to TRBD1 covers 7 bases. Sequenced material: PBMCs or T cells enriched from blood (not recorded which). The TCR originated in a woman between 18 and 29 years old who had recovered from COVID-19. The CDR3 DNA sequence: TGTGCCAGCAGCGCACGGGACAGAACTAGCACAGATACGCAGTATTTT. Its protein product is CASSARDRTSTDTQYF.